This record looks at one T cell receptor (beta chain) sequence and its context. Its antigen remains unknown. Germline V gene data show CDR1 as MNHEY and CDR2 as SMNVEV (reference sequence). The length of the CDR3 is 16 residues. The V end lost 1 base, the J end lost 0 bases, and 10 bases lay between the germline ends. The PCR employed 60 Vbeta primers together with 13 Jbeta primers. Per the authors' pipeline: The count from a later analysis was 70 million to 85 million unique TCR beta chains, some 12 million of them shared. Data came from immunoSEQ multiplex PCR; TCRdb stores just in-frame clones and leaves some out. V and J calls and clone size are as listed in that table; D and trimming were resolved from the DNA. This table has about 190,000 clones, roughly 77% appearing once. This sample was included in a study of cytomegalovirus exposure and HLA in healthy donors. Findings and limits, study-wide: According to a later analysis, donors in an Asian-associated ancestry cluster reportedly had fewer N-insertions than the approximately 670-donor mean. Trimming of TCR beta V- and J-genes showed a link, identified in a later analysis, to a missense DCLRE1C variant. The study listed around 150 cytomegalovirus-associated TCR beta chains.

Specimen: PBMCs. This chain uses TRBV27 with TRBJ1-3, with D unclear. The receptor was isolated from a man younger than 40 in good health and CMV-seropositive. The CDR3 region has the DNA TGTGCCAGCAGTTTATTTGCCGGTTACTCTGGAAACACCATATATTTT. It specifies CASSLFAGYSGNTIYF.